What follows describes a single T cell receptor beta chain. Its antigen remains undetermined. No qualities accompany the bases; no much larger clone lies one base away. Counted from cysteine to phenylalanine, this CDR3 has 16 amino acids. The entry retains the CDR3 DNA only, 48 bases that are in frame from base 1. A distance of 22 bases separates the germline ends of V and J, which lose 7 bases and 6 bases respectively. CDR1 and CDR2, looked up from the germline V gene, are SGHVS and FNYEAQ. This specimen comes from a study of cytomegalovirus exposure and HLA in healthy donors (dated by TCRdb to about 2017). For context, the study as a whole: According to an earlier analysis of 550 to 750 of the donors, about 170 million T cells yielded roughly 110 million unique TCR beta sequences and about 300 Gb of sequence data. Around 300 gigabases of sequencing data and approximately 93 million unique TCR sequences were included in an early release covering about 700 HLA-typed donors. Of the 398 genotyped donors, 70% to 90% were placed in the genetic ancestry cluster associated with self-reported Caucasian donors. The study aimed to test whether signatures of past pathogen exposure could be identified by cataloging public T cell receptors. The study profiled the T cell repertoires of under 700 subjects by immunosequencing and related them to cytomegalovirus serostatus. Along with the approximately 700-subject first cohort, a separate validation cohort of some 130 different subjects was used. To predict cytomegalovirus infection status, the study combined high-throughput TCR immunosequencing, statistical association of individual TCRs with disease status, and machine learning. A later analysis re-examined previously published TCR beta repertoires from hundreds of donors and added high-resolution HLA genotyping to investigate patterns of TCR occurrence. In the later analysis, no new phenotypic data were used to find candidate immune exposures; instead, reliance was placed on TCR beta sequences and their occurrence across donors. An earlier analysis of roughly 600 of the donors used high-throughput TCR beta sequencing to judge whether each TCR beta V gene segment behaved as functional or pseudogenic. Donor age, sex, ethnicity and CMV serostatus were compiled alongside the repertoire data. In a later genetic analysis, genome-wide SNP genotypes for about 65% of the 666 donors were used, and that subset was treated as a discovery cohort. All discovery cohort repertoires had been generated using a single sequencing platform. Class I and class II HLA loci were covered by the typing at four-digit resolution. The number of donors typed differed by locus, with roughly 629-640 for A, B, C, DRB1 and DQB1, more than 500 for DQA1, over 600 for DPA1, and 472 for DPB1. Four to six DR-DQ haplotypes were handled as single units for association and clustering, since linkage in the cohort was strong. On average, around 240,000 unique TCR beta nucleotide sequences were sequenced per donor among more than 350 genotyped donors of the cohort, with 15% to 20% of those sequences being non-productive.

Summary of the overall study and its limitations: Because the 87-base-pair reads could not distinguish some IMGT-functional V segments, including TRBV6-2 and TRBV6-3, those segments were excluded. HLA typing was unavailable for some donors at each locus, so association tests used only the typed subset. Because counts were too low, about 18 rarely observed V segments, including chromosome 9 orphons, were left out of the earlier analysis of approximately 580 of the donors. In an earlier analysis of 587 of the donors, most TCR beta V segments were observed in productive rearrangements about 87% or about 30% of the time, broadly matching IMGT annotations. Specific HLA alleles were associated with 15,000 to 20,000 TCR beta sequences at a false discovery rate of 0.05 in a later analysis. Correlated functional status among segregating V segments might be attributable to linkage disequilibrium, but an unknown experimental factor could not be ruled out. The authors suggested that the approach could potentially be extended to other disease states and immunological phenotypes. In a later analysis, the rate of TCR association differed among HLA loci, with DRB1 alleles having the most associated TCRs and HLA-C alleles having the fewest. In a later analysis, HLA-associated TCR beta chains showed more clonal expansion and lower generation probabilities than non-associated chains that were equally common. When HLA alleles, especially DR and DQ, strongly co-occurred, TCR associations were difficult to assign to individual alleles. In a later analysis, several top co-occurrence clusters were reported to appear linked to parvovirus B19, influenza, CMV and Epstein-Barr virus. According to a later genetic analysis, donors in an Asian-associated ancestry cluster had fewer N-insertions in productive TCRs than the roughly 700-donor mean. A group of highly shared sequence variants was considered likely to be a technical artifact of the sequencing pipeline. Sequencing depth was assumed to be roughly uniform across donors in the presence/absence analyses, though that assumption may not hold. The only immune exposure information available for the cohort was CMV serostatus. According to a later analysis, most CMV-associated TCR beta chains appeared to be HLA-restricted, and the HLA associations seemed to be driven largely by CMV exposure. In both the original and validation cohorts, the classifier was reported to diagnose cytomegalovirus status with high specificity and sensitivity. A further reported finding was that TCR beta sequences accurately predicted the HLA-A and HLA-B alleles for most subjects in the first cohort. In this cohort, only TCR beta chains were sequenced, and detectable features were limited by the absence of alpha or paired-chain data. A later genetic analysis associated a missense DCLRE1C variant with V-gene and J-gene trimming of TCR beta chains, and an independent cohort replicated the association. Across donors, most TCR sequences were observed very rarely, whereas some public TCRs were present in many individuals. A total of fewer than 200 TCR beta chains were listed by the study as associated with cytomegalovirus. In vitro tests confirmed that a few of the cytomegalovirus-associated TCR beta chains recognize cytomegalovirus antigens.

The cohort consisted of 600 to 700 healthy bone marrow donors. At the time of sampling, every cohort member was nominally healthy, though immune exposures that went unrecorded were likely present. The donor tested CMV seropositive, placing the donor among the approximately 290 seropositive members of the cohort. A peripheral blood sample was collected from each donor, and TCR beta sequencing was performed on peripheral blood mononuclear cells. The Qiagen DNeasy Blood Extraction Kit was used to extract genomic DNA from the blood cell samples. Receptor libraries were prepared by the immunoSEQ multiplex PCR assay. The multiplex PCR relied on a mix of 60 forward primers for TCR Vbeta segments and 13 reverse primers for TCR Jbeta segments. A multiplex PCR assay on genomic DNA amplified the CDR3 region of rearranged TCR beta genes. Amplified TCR beta libraries were sequenced as 87-base-pair reads on the Illumina HiSeq System. The paper's data handling went like this. A later analysis tallied 75 million to 95 million unique TCR beta chains across the roughly 610 repertoires, and some 10 million of those chains were shared by two or more donors. Raw reads were error-corrected and collapsed into unique sequences with a nearest-neighbor algorithm that merged closely related sequences to remove PCR and sequencing errors. To assign V, D and J gene segments, CDR3 sequences were aligned to IMGT reference sequences. For a sequence to be retained, a match of at least six nucleotides to both a V gene segment and a J gene segment was required. A rearrangement was called productive if the CDR3 had no stop codons and remained in frame with V and J, and every other rearrangement was called non-productive. Following IMGT convention, CDR3 was defined as the stretch from the second conserved V-encoded cysteine to the conserved J-encoded phenylalanine. The earlier analysis of fewer than 750 of the donors excluded sequences that lacked an unambiguous match to a single V gene segment. An earlier analysis of around 600 of the donors classified V segments as functional when productive rearrangements were above 56.7% and as segregating when the standard deviation between donors was above 5%. A statistical classification framework was built for diagnosing cytomegalovirus status from the catalog of TCR beta chain sequences. V and J gene assignment, in a later analysis, came from comparing TCR nucleotide sequences with IMGT/GENE-DB human TR gene sequences. Using the TCRdist pipeline, a later analysis assigned CDR3 sequences along with most-parsimonious VDJ recombination scenarios. In a later analysis, every TCR beta chain was defined by the combination of its CDR3 amino acid sequence and its V-gene family, and reads without a unique V-gene family were dropped. A later analysis removed 500 to 600 highly shared, low-generation-probability nucleotide sequences to deal with suspected cross-contamination and a sequencing artifact. For each public chain, a later analysis derived a clonal expansion index from normalized ranks of inferred template counts within each repertoire. Generation probabilities in a later analysis came from a VDJ recombination model fitted to out-of-frame rearrangements, and those results were checked against IGoR. Hypergeometric tests were used in a later analysis to score TCR-TCR, TCR-HLA and TCR-CMV co-occurrence, with a repertoire-size bias correction applied to the TCR pairs. A later analysis estimated false discovery rates by permuting HLA or CMV assignments 20 times. In a later analysis, co-occurring TCRs were grouped using DBSCAN, with TCRdist sequence similarity added in when clustering inside HLA-allele-positive subsets. For co-occurrence clustering, repertoires with fewer than 30,000 or more than 120,000 public chains were excluded, along with 4 to 6 repertoires with anomalous nucleotide sharing. TCRdb's version of the immuneACCESS table is confined to in-frame rearrangements and falls short of the full clone set. An unresolved V gene accounts for under half of the shortfall where checked; the remainder is of unknown origin. V and J calls and clone size follow that table, whereas D and trimming were derived from the DNA. This sample is represented by approximately 180,000 clones; 70% to 80% of them were singletons. Approximately 1.5% of the sample goes to the ten largest clones.

This receptor was taken from a woman aged 25 to 39 in good health and CMV-seropositive. The rearranged segments are TRBV7-6 and TRBJ2-1; TRBD2 is a weak D gene call, 6 bases matching. The specimen was PBMCs. The DNA sequence follows: TGTGCCAGCACCCGCCTTAGCGGCCAGGCAGGCAATGAGCAGTTCTTC. Its translation reads: CASTRLSGQAGNEQFF.